This is a list of T cell receptor beta chains from one sample in a study of blood T cell repertoires in COVID-19. Sequencing used immunoSEQ multiplex PCR; TCRdb keeps in-frame clones, though not all of them. The sample yields fewer than 300,000 clones, roughly 85% seen once. The specimen was peripheral blood. Receptors were obtained from a woman younger than 30 with acute or convalescent COVID-19. CDR3s include the opening cysteine and the closing phenylalanine or tryptophan. The D gene is left open where the match is weak. Part of the rows lack a size; the others show once, few, many or a class for expanded clones.

TGTGCCAGCAGTTACCCGGGACTAGCGGAGTCCAATGAGCAGTTCTTC CASSYPGLAESNEQFF TRBJ2-1 - TRBV6-2/TRBV6-3 TRBD2
TGTGCCAGCAGTTATCAATCAACAGGGGACTACGAGCAGTACTTC CASSYQSTGDYEQYF TRBJ2-7 - TRBV6-5 TRBD1
TGTGCCAGCAGCTTAGGGGGACTAGCAGGACGGACCGGGGAGCTGTTTTTT CASSLGGLAGRTGELFF TRBJ2-2 few TRBV7-2 TRBD2
TGTGCCAGCAGCTTTCGGGGCTCTGGGGCCAACGTCCTGACTTTC CASSFRGSGANVLTF TRBJ2-6 once TRBV5-6 -
TGTGCCAGCAGTTACCGGGACAGATACACTGAAGCTTTCTTT CASSYRDRYTEAFF TRBJ1-1 - TRBV6-5 TRBD1
TGTGCCAGCACTAGCGGGAGCGGTGGTGAGCAGTTCTTC CASTSGSGGEQFF TRBJ2-1 - TRBV28 TRBD2
TGTGCCAGCAGCCAGAACAGGGTCCAACGCTACACCTTC CASSQNRVQRYTF TRBJ1-2 once TRBV12-3/TRBV12-4 -
TGTGCCAGTAGTATTTACCCCGTGACAGGGGGAATCCCTGAAGCTTTCTTT CASSIYPVTGGIPEAFF TRBJ1-1 - TRBV19 TRBD1
TGTGCCAGCAGTGCCTACCCCGGGACTAGCGGGAGGATCTACAATGAGCAGTTCTTC CASSAYPGTSGRIYNEQFF TRBJ2-1 - TRBV28 TRBD2
TGTGCCAGCAGCCTTCTAGCGGACGACAATGAGCAGTTCTTC CASSLLADDNEQFF TRBJ2-1 - TRBV6-5 TRBD2
TGCGCCAGCAGCGTGGACGCGGCCTATGGCTACACCTTC CASSVDAAYGYTF TRBJ1-2 - TRBV5-1 -
TGTGCCATCAGTGAGCGAGGAAGCTACAATGAGCAGTTCTTC CAISERGSYNEQFF TRBJ2-1 - TRBV10-3 -
TGTGCCAGCAGTCCGGCCAAGACAGGGGAAATCCACGAGCAGTACTTC CASSPAKTGEIHEQYF TRBJ2-7 - TRBV5-5 TRBD1
TGTGCCAGTAGCATCCCAACAGGGCTGCAAGAGACCCAGTACTTC CASSIPTGLQETQYF TRBJ2-5 few TRBV19 -
TGTGCCAGCAGTTACTCGAAGGTGTGGGGCAGCTACACCTTC CASSYSKVWGSYTF TRBJ1-2 - TRBV6-5 -
TGTGCCAGCACTAGGGAGGGCTATGGCTACACCTTC CASTREGYGYTF TRBJ1-2 once TRBV6-5 -
TGTGCCAGCAGTGAAGCGCTTCCCGGGACAGGGCCGGGGTACTTC CASSEALPGTGPGYF TRBJ2-4 - TRBV2 TRBD1
TGTGCCAGCAGCTTAGGATCAGGACTAGAAGCCGAAGAGACCCAGTACTTC CASSLGSGLEAEETQYF TRBJ2-5 - TRBV11-3 TRBD2
TGTGCTAGTGGTGCGCAGGGGGCAGGCACTGAAGCTTTCTTT CASGAQGAGTEAFF TRBJ1-1 few TRBV12-5 TRBD1
TGCGCCAGCAGCTTAATAACAGGCGCCTTCGGAGGCTACACCTTC CASSLITGAFGGYTF TRBJ1-2 - TRBV5-1 -
TGCGCCAGCAGCTTGGTCTCAGGGGAATCTGGAAACACCATATATTTT CASSLVSGESGNTIYF TRBJ1-3 - TRBV5-1 -
TGTGCCAGCAGTGAAGACAGGCCCTTACTCTATGGCTACACCTTC CASSEDRPLLYGYTF TRBJ1-2 - TRBV6-1 -
TGTGCCAGTAACCTGGGGAGTAGGTATGGCTACACCTTC CASNLGSRYGYTF TRBJ1-2 few TRBV19 -
TGTGCCTGGAGTGCTAGAGTGTCCTCCTACAATGAGCAGTTCTTC CAWSARVSSYNEQFF TRBJ2-1 - TRBV30 -
TGTGCCAGCCGACCTCCAGGGGAGCGGCCCACAGATACGCAGTATTTT CASRPPGERPTDTQYF TRBJ2-3 - TRBV7-9 -
TGTGCCAGCACCGAAAGCGGGTCTGGGGCCAACGTCCTGACTTTC CASTESGSGANVLTF TRBJ2-6 - TRBV6-5 -
TGCGCCAGCAGCCAAAGCCGCACCGGGGAGCTGTTTTTT CASSQSRTGELFF TRBJ2-2 - TRBV4-3 -
TGCGCCAGCATGAAATATGGGGACAGGGGGCTGGGCGAGCAGTACTTC CASMKYGDRGLGEQYF TRBJ2-7 - TRBV5-1 TRBD1
TGTGCCAGCAGCACGCCGCCTAGCGGCACAGATACGCAGTATTTT CASSTPPSGTDTQYF TRBJ2-3 few TRBV28 -
TGTGCCAGCAGCTTAGTACTAGCGGGAGTCTCGCAAGAGACCCAGTACTTC CASSLVLAGVSQETQYF TRBJ2-5 - TRBV11-2 TRBD2
TGTGCCAGTAGTATAGGAGTAACTGAAGCTTTCTTT CASSIGVTEAFF TRBJ1-1 - TRBV19 -
TGTGCCAGCAGCTTAGGGGAGCGTCAGGAGTTCTTC CASSLGERQEFF TRBJ2-1 few TRBV7-8 -
TGTGCCTCGACAGGACAGGGGGCGAGGGGCTACACCTTC CASTGQGARGYTF TRBJ1-2 - TRBV5-4 TRBD1
TGTGCCTGGAGTGTCCAGGACAGGGAAGCTGGCTACACCTTC CAWSVQDREAGYTF TRBJ1-2 - TRBV30 TRBD1
TGTGCCAGCAGTGACCGAGGGGGCCTCCTTTTAAACTATGGCTACACCTTC CASSDRGGLLLNYGYTF TRBJ1-2 - TRBV6-1 TRBD1
TGTGCCAGCAGTTCGGACAGGGTTGGCACAGATACGCAGTATTTT CASSSDRVGTDTQYF TRBJ2-3 - TRBV27 TRBD1
TGTGCCAGCAGCTTGAAGAGCGGGAGAAGGTCGGTCCCCATCAATAAGCAGTTCTTC CASSLKSGRRSVPINKQFF TRBJ2-1 - TRBV5-6 TRBD2
TGCGCCAGCAGCCAAGATACTCGCGGGAGGGCCCTAGAGACCCAGTACTTC CASSQDTRGRALETQYF TRBJ2-5 - TRBV4-3 TRBD2
TGCGCCAGCAGCCAAGTCGGTCTGAGCTCCTACAATGAGCAGTTCTTC CASSQVGLSSYNEQFF TRBJ2-1 - TRBV4-3 -
TGTGCCAGCAGTGGAGGGAGGGGCGACAATGAGCAGTTCTTC CASSGGRGDNEQFF TRBJ2-1 - TRBV2 TRBD2
TGTGCCAGCAGCCAATGGTTCGGGGGAGAGTACGAGCAGTACTTC CASSQWFGGEYEQYF TRBJ2-7 - TRBV3-1/TRBV3-2 -
TGTGCCAGCAGTCCCACCCAGGGTTCGGCTAACTATGGCTACACCTTC CASSPTQGSANYGYTF TRBJ1-2 - TRBV6-2/TRBV6-3 -
TGTGCCAGCAGCCTCATCGGACTAGCGGAGAACACCGGGGAGCTGTTTTTT CASSLIGLAENTGELFF TRBJ2-2 - TRBV3-1/TRBV3-2 TRBD2
TGCAGTGCTCGGACAGAGTACGAGCAGTACTTC CSARTEYEQYF TRBJ2-7 - TRBV20-1 -
TGCGCCAGCAGCTTGATTTCAGGGGGCCAGTACGAGCAGTACTTC CASSLISGGQYEQYF TRBJ2-7 - TRBV5-1 TRBD1
TGTGCCAGCTCACCACTTCCCAGCGGGGGAGGAGATACGCAGTATTTT CASSPLPSGGGDTQYF TRBJ2-3 - TRBV18 TRBD2
TGTGCCACCAGTGATCCCTACTTCGCTGAGACCCAGTACTTC CATSDPYFAETQYF TRBJ2-5 - TRBV24-1 -
TGTGCCAGCAGTTTGCTTTCACTAGCGGGAGGCGACTCCTACGAGCAGTACTTC CASSLLSLAGGDSYEQYF TRBJ2-7 - TRBV28 TRBD2
TGTGCCAGCAGTTACGCATCCGGGAGGGAGCAGTACTTC CASSYASGREQYF TRBJ2-7 - TRBV6-5 TRBD2
TGTGCCTGGAGTAGATCCACTCTGAATAATTCACCCCTCCACTTT CAWSRSTLNNSPLHF TRBJ1-6 - TRBV30 -
TGCGCCAGCCGCCCGACAGATTTTAACACCGGGGAGCTGTTTTTT CASRPTDFNTGELFF TRBJ2-2 - TRBV5-1 -
TGTGCCAGCAGCTTCAGCCAGGGGAGCAATCAGCCCCAGCATTTT CASSFSQGSNQPQHF TRBJ1-5 few TRBV7-2 -
TGTGCCAGCAGCGAAGGGAGAGAGACCCAGTACTTC CASSEGRETQYF TRBJ2-5 - TRBV13 -